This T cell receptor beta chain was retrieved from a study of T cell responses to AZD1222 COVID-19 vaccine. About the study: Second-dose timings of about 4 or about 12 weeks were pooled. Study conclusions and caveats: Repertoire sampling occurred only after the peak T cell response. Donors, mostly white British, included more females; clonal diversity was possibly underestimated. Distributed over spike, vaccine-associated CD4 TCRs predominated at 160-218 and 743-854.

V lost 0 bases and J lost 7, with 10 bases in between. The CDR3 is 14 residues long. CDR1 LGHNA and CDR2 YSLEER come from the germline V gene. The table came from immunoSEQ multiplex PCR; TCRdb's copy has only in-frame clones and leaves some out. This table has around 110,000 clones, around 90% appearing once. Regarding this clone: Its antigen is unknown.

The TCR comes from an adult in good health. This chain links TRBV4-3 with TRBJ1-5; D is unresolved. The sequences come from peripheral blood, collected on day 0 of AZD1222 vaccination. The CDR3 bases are TGCGCCAGCAGCCAAGAACTGTCGGGCCAGCCCCAGCATTTT. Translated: CASSQELSGQPQHF.